This T cell receptor (beta chain) was captured in a study of lung T cells in sarcoidosis with Löfgren's syndrome. The sample holds a few counts of this clonotype. TCRdb itself ran the reads through MiXCR, one entry per CDR3 protein. The sample lists tens of thousands of distinct CDR3 sequences, about 20% occurring once. This CDR3 spans 15 amino acids. V lost 1 base to trimming and J lost 7 bases, with 15 bases between them. CDR1 is SGHDN, CDR2 FVKESK, per germline. The sequence was collected from a human donor with sarcoidosis (Löfgren's syndrome or another form), or a control subject (not recorded which). Sequenced material: CD4+ T cells from PBMCs. This rearrangement joins TRBV14 to TRBJ2-3; D not resolved. The CDR3 reads CASSQAPPWAYTQYF. The CDR3 DNA follows: TGTGCCAGCAGCCAAGCCCCACCCTGGGCCTATACGCAGTATTTT.